One and the same sample provided the 8 T cell receptor beta chains below, sequenced in a study of human T cells and chemical hapten exposure. Each CDR3 protein is one row after TCRdb ran MiXCR on the RACE reads. The sample has roughly 43,000 distinct CDR3 sequences, 9.5% to 10% seen once. Time point defined: patch test 2, 6 weeks after DPC sensitization. The treatment here: therapeutic diphenylcyclopropenone sensitization with weekly scalp DPC. Before extraction, the whole blood was not fractionated, and total RNA was taken from it. The sequences come from whole blood, collected in connection with sensitization to the hapten diphenylcyclopropenone (DPC). The receptors were sampled from a woman aged 30 to 39 with alopecia areata. Some clones in this sample may be carry-over from other donors' samples.

The sample holds many counts of this clonotype. The chain links TRBV7-2 to TRBJ2-7; TRBD1 matches 7 bases. J was trimmed by 1 base and V by 5 bases; bases with no gene match: 8. Per germline, CDR1 SGHTA and CDR2 FQGNSA. This CDR3 contains 15 residues. The CDR3 protein is CASSLGTARSYEQYF. The CDR3 DNA reads as TGTGCCAGCAGCCTAGGGACAGCTCGATCCTACGAGCAGTACTTC. Supplemented by reference TRBV7-2 and TRBJ2-7, the full variable domain reads GAGVSQSPSNKVTEKGKDVELRCDPISGHTALYWYRQSLGQGLEFLIYFQGNSAPDKSGLPSDRFSAERTGGSVSTLTIQRTQQEDSAVYLCASSLGTARSYEQYFGPGTRLTVT.

This clonotype was counted at least ten times. The CDR3 coding sequence is TGTGCCAGCAGTGAATATGTAACGGTGGGGTACGAGCAGTACTTC. Amino acid sequence: CASSEYVTVGYEQYF. The chain combines TRBV6-1 with TRBJ2-7; unclear D gene. The CDR3 runs 15 residues. Germline V gene sequence: CDR1 MNHNS, CDR2 SASEGT. V shed 2 bases and J shed 4 bases, with 15 bases lying between them.

The V and J genes are TRBV9 and TRBJ2-1; possibly TRBD1 or TRBD2 for D (6 bases each). The V and J ends lost 3 bases and 6 bases respectively, with 19 bases between them. This CDR3 is 16 amino acids long. Germline CDR1 SGDLS, CDR2 YYNGEE. Written as DNA, the CDR3 is TGTGCCAGCAGCGGCTCCAGGGGAGGAGGCCTCAATGAGCAGTTCTTC. Its translation is CASSGSRGGGLNEQFF.

This clonotype was counted ten times or more. The chain links TRBV7-2 to TRBJ2-1, with TRBD2 matching over 8 bases. Per germline, CDR1 SGHTA and CDR2 FQGNSA. The CDR3 has 16 amino acids. Trimming removed 2 bases from V and 0 bases from J; junction bases left unmatched: 3. The CDR3 loop is CASSLNGGASYNEQFF. The CDR3 DNA reads TGTGCCAGCAGCTTAAACGGGGGGGCCTCCTACAATGAGCAGTTCTTC.

In its sample, this clonotype was seen a few times. The chain is built from TRBV13 and TRBJ2-5; TRBD1 or TRBD2 may be the D gene (5 bases each). With 1 base removed from V and 2 bases from J, the gap between germline ends came to 14 bases. The CDR3 has 16 residues. From germline, CDR1 is PRHDT and CDR2 FYEKMQ (reference sequence). CDR3 amino acids: CASSLVRGPKQETQYF. The CDR3 nucleotides are TGTGCCAGCAGCTTAGTAAGGGGACCGAAACAAGAGACCCAGTACTTC.

This chain joins TRBV6-6 and TRBJ2-7; TRBD2 agrees at 11 bases. Trimming cost V 5 bases and J 2 bases; bases outside gene matches: 5. The CDR3 runs 15 residues. Germline CDR1 reads MNHNY; CDR2 reads SVGAGI (reference sequence). The CDR3 loop reads CASSPTSGAAYEQYF. The CDR3 DNA follows: TGTGCCAGCAGTCCGACTAGCGGGGCTGCCTACGAGCAGTACTTC.

V is TRBV9 and J is TRBJ2-7; D gene ambiguous. Trimming took off 0 bases at V and 2 bases at J, with 6 bases between the two ends. The CDR3 totals 13 residues. Germline V lookup: CDR1 SGDLS, CDR2 YYNGEE. CDR3 coding DNA: TGTGCCAGCAGCGTAGATGGCACCTACGAGCAGTACTTC. This translates into CASSVDGTYEQYF.

The V gene is TRBV20-1, the J gene TRBJ1-1, with D possibly TRBD1 on 6 matching bases. V was pared by 3 bases and J by 0 bases, with 8 bases between. Germline V gene lookup returns CDR1 DFQATT and CDR2 SNEGSKA (reference sequence). This CDR3 is 13 amino acids long. DNA for the CDR3: TGCAGTGCTAGGAACAGGGTGAACACTGAAGCTTTCTTT. Translated: CSARNRVNTEAFF.